The rows below give T cell receptor beta chains drawn from one sample of a study of cytomegalovirus exposure and HLA in healthy donors. Sequencing used immunoSEQ multiplex PCR; TCRdb keeps in-frame clones, though not all of them. Among under 150,000 clones listed, roughly 85% were seen once. The specimen sequenced was PBMCs. The receptors were gathered from a boy aged 5-17 years in good health and CMV-seronegative. CDR3s include the opening cysteine and the closing phenylalanine or tryptophan. A D gene is named only where the DNA matches it firmly. Some rows mark clone size as missing; the rest say once, few, many or name a class of expanded clone.

TRBD1 | TRBJ1-3 | NA | TRBV5-5 | CASSFGTGAGNTIYF | TGTGCCAGCAGCTTTGGGACAGGGGCAGGAAACACCATATATTTT
NA | TRBJ2-6 | once | TRBV7-9 | CASSLAVAGPGANVLTF | TGTGCCAGCAGCTTAGCGGTCGCGGGCCCCGGGGCCAACGTCCTGACTTTC
TRBD2 | TRBJ2-1 | NA | TRBV4-2 | CASSQEGASGAYNEQFF | TGTGCCAGCAGCCAAGAGGGCGCTAGCGGGGCCTACAATGAGCAGTTCTTC
NA | TRBJ2-5 | NA | TRBV6-5 | CASSLRGGMETQYF | TGTGCCAGCAGTTTAAGAGGGGGTATGGAGACCCAGTACTTC
NA | TRBJ1-1 | NA | TRBV7-9 | CASSPAGGTEAFF | TGTGCCAGCAGCCCGGCGGGGGGGACTGAAGCTTTCTTT
NA | TRBJ2-1 | NA | TRBV18 | CASSPTTDNNEQFF | TGTGCCAGCTCACCAACAACCGACAACAATGAGCAGTTCTTC
TRBD2 | TRBJ2-1 | NA | TRBV4-1 | CASSLGLVPYNEQFF | TGCGCCAGCAGCCTAGGACTAGTCCCCTACAATGAGCAGTTCTTC
TRBD1 | TRBJ2-7 | once | TRBV7-8 | CASSLTGQGSSEQYF | TGTGCCAGCAGCTTAACGGGACAGGGTTCGAGTGAGCAGTACTTC
NA | TRBJ1-1 | few | TRBV11-2 | CASSQGWGNTEAFF | TGTGCCAGCAGCCAGGGGTGGGGGAACACTGAAGCTTTCTTT
NA | TRBJ2-5 | NA | TRBV4-1 | CASSQENSWAETQYF | TGCGCCAGCAGCCAAGAGAACTCATGGGCAGAGACCCAGTACTTC
NA | TRBJ2-5 | NA | TRBV4-2 | CASSLLPESQETQYF | TGTGCCAGCAGCCTACTCCCCGAGTCCCAAGAGACCCAGTACTTC
TRBD2 | TRBJ2-1 | few | TRBV2 | CASSRGLASNNEQFF | TGTGCCAGCAGTCGAGGACTAGCCTCAAACAATGAGCAGTTCTTC
TRBD2 | TRBJ2-1 | NA | TRBV5-1 | CASSFLAGMNNEQFF | TGCGCCAGCAGCTTTTTAGCGGGGATGAACAATGAGCAGTTCTTC
TRBD2 | TRBJ2-1 | NA | TRBV2 | CASSVSGLSSYNEQFF | TGTGCCAGCAGTGTTAGCGGGCTAAGCTCCTACAATGAGCAGTTCTTC
TRBD2 | TRBJ2-1 | few | TRBV29-1 | CSYGAGGPNEQFF | TGCAGCTACGGGGCGGGAGGGCCCAATGAGCAGTTCTTC
NA | TRBJ1-5 | NA | TRBV10-1 | CASSGEVFSNQPQHF | TGCGCCAGCAGTGGAGAAGTGTTTAGCAATCAGCCCCAGCATTTT
NA | TRBJ2-1 | NA | TRBV15 | CATSRDPSRACDKFF | TGTGCCACCAGCAGAGATCCTAGCCGGGCCTGCGATAAGTTCTTC
NA | TRBJ2-1 | NA | TRBV19 | CASSIPSYSAHYNEQFF | TGTGCCAGTAGTATCCCTTCGTATAGCGCTCACTACAATGAGCAGTTCTTC
TRBD2 | TRBJ2-7 | NA | TRBV7-2 | CASSSGGRLAGFYEQYF | TGTGCCAGCAGCTCTGGGGGCCGCTTAGCGGGGTTCTACGAGCAGTACTTC
NA | TRBJ1-1 | once | TRBV30 | CAWSVRGANTEAFF | TGTGCCTGGAGTGTACGGGGGGCTAACACTGAAGCTTTCTTT
NA | TRBJ1-1 | few | TRBV10-3 | CAISALTENTEAFF | TGTGCCATCAGTGCCCTGACAGAAAACACTGAAGCTTTCTTT
NA | TRBJ1-2 | NA | TRBV18 | CASSPLPDRNYGYTF | TGTGCCAGCTCACCTCTCCCCGACAGGAACTATGGCTACACCTTC
TRBD1 | TRBJ2-7 | NA | TRBV6-5 | CASSPGTGKNEQYF | TGTGCCAGCAGCCCCGGGACAGGGAAGAACGAGCAGTACTTC
TRBD1 | TRBJ2-2 | NA | TRBV30 | CAWSGQGPGELFF | TGTGCCTGGAGTGGACAGGGTCCCGGGGAGCTGTTTTTT
NA | TRBJ2-7 | NA | TRBV5-4 | CASSLDFSYEQYF | TGTGCCAGCAGCTTGGACTTTTCCTACGAGCAGTACTTC
NA | TRBJ2-3 | NA | TRBV9 | CASSPDSSSTDTQYF | TGTGCCAGCAGCCCCGACAGCTCTAGCACAGATACGCAGTATTTT
TRBD1 | TRBJ1-5 | once | TRBV7-2 | CASSPDRESQPQHF | TGTGCCAGCAGCCCAGACAGGGAGTCCCAGCCCCAGCATTTT
TRBD1 | TRBJ2-1 | NA | TRBV5-3 | CARSVRQGMDEQFF | TGTGCCAGAAGCGTAAGACAGGGTATGGATGAGCAGTTCTTC
TRBD1 | TRBJ2-7 | NA | TRBV30 | CAWSGQGAYEQYF | TGTGCCTGGAGTGGACAGGGGGCCTACGAGCAGTACTTC
NA | TRBJ1-4 | once | TRBV6-5 | CASSEHEKLFF | TGTGCCAGCAGTGAGCATGAAAAACTGTTTTTT
NA | TRBJ1-2 | NA | TRBV30 | CAWSQGLFRYGYTF | TGTGCCTGGAGTCAGGGATTGTTTCGCTATGGCTACACCTTC
NA | TRBJ1-1 | NA | TRBV6-6 | CASAQGQGVNTEAFF | TGTGCCAGCGCTCAGGGGCAGGGCGTGAACACTGAAGCTTTCTTT
NA | TRBJ1-2 | NA | TRBV6-6 | CASSYSMGPRSGGYTF | TGTGCCAGCAGTTACTCGATGGGGCCTCGCTCGGGCGGCTACACCTTC
TRBD2 | TRBJ2-7 | NA | TRBV15 | CATSLRAGVNDEQYF | TGTGCCACCAGCCTCCGAGCGGGAGTTAACGACGAGCAGTACTTC